The 20 T cell receptor beta chains given below trace back to one sample, sequenced in a study of early T cells in non-severe SARS-CoV-2 infection (dated by TCRdb to about 2021). Receptor amplification or capture employed 5' RACE. Sequencing relied on a NextSeq 500. Using fastp at Q25 and MiXCR, TCRdb reprocessed the public reads and kept productive beta chains. Rows are unified per CDR3 protein, each entry keeping the most common DNA and genes. Recorded for this sample are some 71,000 distinct CDR3 sequences; under 9.5% of them occurred a single time. Of the sample, about 6% is held by the ten largest clones. Material for sequencing was whole blood. These receptors all come from an adult who was a healthcare worker with PCR-confirmed SARS-CoV-2 infection or an uninfected control (not recorded which).

This clonotype was seen a few times. One end of the junction does not line up with germline, which may come from a read error. The chain has TRBV20-1 and TRBJ1-4, with 7 bases that match TRBD1. The CDR3 has 12 amino acids. CDR1 DFQATT and CDR2 SNEGSKA come from the germline V gene (reference sequence). This CDR3 is CSARDRAEKLFF. CDR3 bases: TGCAGTGCGAGAGACAGGGCTGAAAAACTGTTTTTT.

J is TRBJ2-2 and V is TRBV9; the D gene is possibly TRBD2 (5 bases). The CDR3 loop spans 14 amino acids. V gave up 7 bases and J gave up 3 bases, with 13 bases separating them. CDR1 and CDR2 from the germline V gene are SGDLS and YYNGEE. The DNA for the CDR3 is TGTGCCAGCGGAATAAGGGAGTACACCGGGGAGCTGTTTTTT. The encoded protein is CASGIREYTGELFF.

A few counts support this clonotype. The rearrangement uses TRBV24-1 and TRBJ2-7; D gene unclear. The CDR3 length is 13 residues. Deletions cut 10 bases from V and 0 bases from J, with 12 bases between. Germline V gene lookup returns CDR1 KGHDR and CDR2 SFDVKD. CDR3 region: CATSDGSSYEQYF. The DNA of the CDR3 is TGTGCCACTTCGGACGGAAGCTCCTACGAGCAGTACTTC.

The chain uses TRBV7-8 and TRBJ1-1; D not resolved. Trimming took off 5 bases at V and 6 bases at J, with 16 bases between the two ends. Germline-derived CDR1 and CDR2 are SGHVS and FQNEAQ. The CDR3 is 14 residues long. In DNA form, the CDR3 reads TGTGCCAGCAGCCCTCATTCAACAAACGCTGAAGCTTTCTTT. Translated: CASSPHSTNAEAFF.

The rearrangement links TRBV6-5 to TRBJ1-6; D may be TRBD1 (5 bases). The CDR3 runs to 16 residues. Germline V lookup: CDR1 MNHEY, CDR2 SVGAGI. The V end lost 6 bases, the J end lost 3 bases, and 15 bases lay between the germline ends. In DNA, the CDR3 is TGTGCCAGCAGAAAAACAGGTGCCTTCTATAATTCACCCCTCCACTTT. It specifies CASRKTGAFYNSPLHF.

This clonotype appeared many times. CDR3 region: CASSYLAGGSYEQYF. CDR3 coding DNA: TGTGCCAGCAGTTACTTAGCGGGGGGGTCCTACGAGCAGTACTTC. V is TRBV6-5 and J is TRBJ2-7; TRBD2 agrees at 11 bases. Germline loops: CDR1 MNHEY, CDR2 SVGAGI. The CDR3 is 15 amino acids. After removal of 1 base from V and 1 base from J, the junction contained 0 bases not matched to a gene.

This chain uses TRBV6-2 or TRBV6-3 with TRBJ2-3; 11 nucleotides agree with TRBD2. The CDR3 spans 16 residues. V was clipped by 4 bases and J by 0 bases; unmatched bases: 3. Germline V gene data show CDR1 as MNHEY and CDR2 as SVGEGT. For the CDR3, the DNA is TGTGCCAGCAGTTTGGGACTAGCGGTGAGCACAGATACGCAGTATTTT. It yields the protein CASSLGLAVSTDTQYF.

The CDR3 sequence: CASSYEGTEAFF. DNA for the CDR3: TGTGCCAGCAGTTACGAAGGAACTGAAGCTTTCTTT. The rearrangement uses TRBV6-5 and TRBJ1-1; D is uncertain. This CDR3 contains 12 residues. Trimming removed 2 bases from V and 5 bases from J, with 6 bases in between. Germline V gene lookup returns CDR1 MNHEY and CDR2 SVGAGI.

Ten or more counts support this clonotype. The gene calls are TRBV30 and TRBJ2-3, with 8 nucleotides matching TRBD1. J lost 7 bases, V lost 1 base, and 7 bases had no gene match. This CDR3 has 14 residues. CDR1 is GTSNPN, CDR2 SVGIG, per germline (reference sequence). CDR3 DNA: TGTGCCTGGAGTGCAGGGACAGGAGGAAATACGCAGTATTTT. This translates into CAWSAGTGGNTQYF.

This rearrangement joins TRBV2 to TRBJ2-3; a weak D match, TRBD1 (7 bases). V was trimmed by 6 bases and J by 0 bases, leaving 22 bases between them. This CDR3 spans 18 amino acids. The germline gives CDR1 SNHLY, CDR2 FYNNEI. CDR3 nucleotide sequence: TGTGCCAGCAGGGAGGGACAGAATCGGGACCTCAGCACAGATACGCAGTATTTT. It encodes CASREGQNRDLSTDTQYF.

On this clonotype: This may come from a read error, since a much larger clone is one base off. The chain combines TRBV29-1 with TRBJ2-2; D is uncertain. CDR1 and CDR2 (germline): SQVTM, ANQGSEA. This CDR3 is 15 amino acids long. V was cut by 7 bases and J by 0 bases, with 15 bases left in between. The CDR3 coding sequence is TGCAGCGCTGGGAAGGCCAGATCGAACACCGGGGAGCTGTTTTTT. Translation: CSAGKARSNTGELFF.

V gene TRBV29-1 combines with J gene TRBJ2-1, with D perhaps given as TRBD1 or TRBD2 (5 bases each). CDR3 length equals 14 residues. V lost 4 bases and J 2 bases, leaving 12 bases between the germline ends. The germline CDR1 and CDR2 sequences are SQVTM and ANQGSEA. In DNA, the CDR3 is TGCAGCGTTGTAGCGTGGGGGACCTACAATGAGCAGTTCTTC. This codes for CSVVAWGTYNEQFF.

This clonotype was detected ten times or more. V is TRBV7-9 and J is TRBJ2-5; D possibly corresponds to TRBD1 (6 bases). This CDR3 is built from 14 residues. CDR1 SEHNR and CDR2 FQNEAQ come from the germline V gene (reference sequence). Trimming stripped 3 bases from V and 2 bases from J, with 10 bases between. CDR3 sequence: CASSLRQGQETQYF. In DNA, the CDR3 is TGTGCCAGCAGCTTGAGGCAGGGGCAAGAGACCCAGTACTTC.

A few counts support this clonotype. The chain uses TRBV5-6 and TRBJ1-1; D might be TRBD1 (6 bases). V was clipped by 2 bases and J by 0 bases, with 11 bases between them. The CDR3 totals 15 residues. CDR1 and CDR2 (germline): SGHDT, YYEEEE. The CDR3 is CASSFPGVLNTEAFF. Here the CDR3 DNA reads TGTGCCAGCAGCTTCCCAGGGGTTTTGAACACTGAAGCTTTCTTT.

This clonotype was found many times. The chain has TRBV3-2 and TRBJ2-7; the table's D call, TRBD1, was not checked against the DNA. TRBV3-2 is a pseudogene. The CDR3 is 17 amino acids. The CDR3 here is CASSQLDRDRGPYEQYF. DNA for the CDR3: TGTGCCAGCAGCCAACTAGACCGGGACAGGGGACCCTACGAGCAGTACTTC.

This clonotype has more than one count but fewer than ten. The CDR3 region is CASSEDPPGADTQYF. The CDR3 bases are TGTGCCAGCAGTGAGGACCCCCCCGGGGCAGATACGCAGTATTTT. The chain is built from TRBV6-1 and TRBJ2-3; maybe TRBD2 (5 bases). The CDR3 spans 15 residues. CDR1 MNHNS and CDR2 SASEGT come from the germline V gene. Trimming shortened V by 3 bases and J by 4 bases, and 14 bases separated the two germline ends.

The sample holds many counts of this clonotype. V usage is TRBV20-1 and J usage is TRBJ1-1; D possibly corresponds to TRBD1 (6 bases). V dropped 0 bases and J dropped 1 base, with 6 bases sitting between them. This CDR3 spans 13 amino acids. Germline CDR1 and CDR2: DFQATT and SNEGSKA (reference sequence). The CDR3 region has the DNA TGCAGTGCTAGAGAGGGACAGAACACTGAAGCTTTCTTT. It encodes CSAREGQNTEAFF.

The chain uses TRBV27 and TRBJ1-4, with D perhaps TRBD1 (5 bases). Per the germline V gene, CDR1 is MNHEY and CDR2 is SMNVEV (reference sequence). CDR3 size: 13 residues. V lost 6 bases, J lost 4 bases, and 9 bases lay in between. DNA of the CDR3: TGTGCCAGCAGACCGGGGGTTAATGAAAAACTGTTTTTT. Its protein product is CASRPGVNEKLFF.

This clonotype was recorded at least ten times. CDR3 sequence reads: CSATQWGADYGYTF. The CDR3 bases are TGCAGTGCCACCCAATGGGGGGCAGACTATGGCTACACCTTC. This chain connects TRBV20-1 to TRBJ1-2, with TRBD1 as a possible D gene (6 bases). Trimming removed 6 bases from V and 3 bases from J, with 17 bases in between. CDR1 and CDR2 (germline): DFQATT, SNEGSKA (reference sequence). The CDR3 covers 14 residues.

This clonotype appeared many times. The chain links TRBV2 to TRBJ2-3; D is uncertain. This CDR3 is built from 13 residues. Germline assignment: CDR1 SNHLY and CDR2 FYNNEI. V was trimmed by 4 bases and J by 4 bases, leaving 9 bases between them. CDR3 protein: CASSVRRADTQYF. The CDR3 DNA is TGTGCCAGCAGTGTTAGACGGGCAGATACGCAGTATTTT.